This is a list of T cell receptor beta chains from one sample in a study of CD8 T cells in Susac syndrome. TCRdb re-derived calls from the immunoSEQ multiplex PCR reads in MiXCR, one entry per CDR3 protein. The sample comprises 150,000 to 200,000 distinct CDR3 sequences, about 94% of which are singletons, and roughly 0.14% rests with the top ten. Sample: CD4+ T cells from PBMCs. Receptors originate from a human donor in good health. The CDR3 runs from the conserved cysteine through the conserved F or W. A D gene is named only where the DNA matches it firmly. The size field is filled for only some rows; it gives once, few, many or a size class.

abundance,len,d_gene,v_gene,j_gene,CDR3nt,CDR3aa
once,17,TRBD2,TRBV20-1,TRBJ2-3,TGCAGTGCCCCGACTAGCGGGGGGCACAGCGGGACAGATACGCAGTATTTT,CSAPTSGGHSGTDTQYF
-,13,TRBD1,TRBV7-2,TRBJ1-2,TGTGCCAGCAGCCCGACAGGGAACTATGGCTACACCTTC,CASSPTGNYGYTF
-,16,TRBD1,TRBV9,TRBJ1-2,TGTGCCAGCAGCGAGGGACAGGGGTTAACCCTCTATGGCTACACCTTC,CASSEGQGLTLYGYTF
-,14,TRBD2,TRBV7-8,TRBJ2-7,TGTGCCAGCAGCTTAGAGGCAGGGAGGGGCGAGCAGTACTTC,CASSLEAGRGEQYF
-,13,TRBD1,TRBV20-1,TRBJ2-1,TGCAGTGCTTTGGGACAGGGGAAGGGTGAGCAGTTCTTC,CSALGQGKGEQFF
-,15,-,TRBV27,TRBJ1-1,TGTGCCAGCAGTTTATACCAGGGGAGGGTCACTGAAGCTTTCTTT,CASSLYQGRVTEAFF
-,14,TRBD1,TRBV18,TRBJ1-1,TGTGCCAGCTCACCAGGACAGGAGAACACTGAAGCTTTCTTT,CASSPGQENTEAFF
-,16,-,TRBV6-5,TRBJ1-6,TGTGCCAGCAGTTACTCGAGACAGGTCGATAATTCACCCCTCCACTTT,CASSYSRQVDNSPLHF
-,14,TRBD1,TRBV4-3,TRBJ2-7,TGCGCCAGCAGCCCACAACAGGGGTCCTACGAGCAGTACTTC,CASSPQQGSYEQYF
-,14,TRBD1,TRBV20-1,TRBJ2-4,TGCAGTGCTAGAGCGTGGCAGGGGGCGAACATTCAGTACTTC,CSARAWQGANIQYF
-,14,-,TRBV3-1,TRBJ1-1,TGTGCCAGCAGCCGCCCCGGGGGGAACACTGAAGCTTTCTTT,CASSRPGGNTEAFF
once,14,-,TRBV4-2,TRBJ2-5,TGTGCCAGCAGCCAAGTGACAGATCAAGAGACCCAGTACTTC,CASSQVTDQETQYF
-,13,-,TRBV29-1,TRBJ1-4,TGCAGCGTTCGATTCAGGGGTAATGAAAAACTGTTTTTT,CSVRFRGNEKLFF
-,13,-,TRBV20-1,TRBJ2-5,TGCAGTGCTAGAGAGCCTCTTATGAAGACCCAGTACTTC,CSAREPLMKTQYF
-,13,-,TRBV12-3/TRBV12-4,TRBJ2-5,TGTGCCAGCAGTTGGAGGGATGGGGAGACCCAGTACTTC,CASSWRDGETQYF
-,13,TRBD1,TRBV20-1,TRBJ2-3,TGCAGTGCTGCGACAGGGGCCACAGATACGCAGTATTTT,CSAATGATDTQYF
-,15,-,TRBV3-1,TRBJ1-2,TGTGCCAGCAGCGAGTCCCTGACAGTAAACTATGGCTACACCTTC,CASSESLTVNYGYTF
-,16,-,TRBV6-2/TRBV6-3,TRBJ1-5,TGTGCCAGCAGCCTTACTAGGCAGGGACACAATCAGCCCCAGCATTTT,CASSLTRQGHNQPQHF
-,14,-,TRBV25-1,TRBJ2-3,TGTGCCAGCAGTTCTCCCCCAGGCACAGATACGCAGTATTTT,CASSSPPGTDTQYF
-,11,-,TRBV29-1,TRBJ2-1,TGCAGCGCGGAAAGCTACAATGAGCAGTTCTTC,CSAESYNEQFF
once,14,TRBD1,TRBV7-6,TRBJ1-2,TGTGCCAGCAGCTTACAACAGGGGACCCATGGCTACACCTTC,CASSLQQGTHGYTF
-,14,-,TRBV20-1,TRBJ2-6,TGCAGTGCTAGAGGATTGCCGGGGGCCAACGTCCTGACTTTC,CSARGLPGANVLTF
once,16,-,TRBV20-1,TRBJ2-1,TGCAGTGCTAGACGGGCTAGCTTGCTTTCTCGGAATGAGCAGTTCTTC,CSARRASLLSRNEQFF
-,14,-,TRBV3-1,TRBJ2-7,TGTGCCAGCAGCCAAGGACCCTTTTCCTACGAGCAGTACTTC,CASSQGPFSYEQYF
-,13,-,TRBV28,TRBJ2-5,TGTGCCACCACAAATAGCGACCAAGAGACCCAGTACTTC,CATTNSDQETQYF
-,17,-,TRBV4-2,TRBJ1-1,TGTGCCAGCAGCCAACGCCCGATAGGGGGACTGAACACTGAAGCTTTCTTT,CASSQRPIGGLNTEAFF
-,16,TRBD1,TRBV6-2/TRBV6-3,TRBJ2-5,TGTGCCAGCAGTTACCCTACAGGGGGCTTAAGAGAGACCCAGTACTTC,CASSYPTGGLRETQYF
few,13,-,TRBV20-1,TRBJ1-5,TGCAGTGCTAGAGAGACGGCCAATCAGCCCCAGCATTTT,CSARETANQPQHF
once,15,TRBD1,TRBV5-1,TRBJ2-5,TGCGCCAGCAGGGACCGGGACAGGGGGCTTGAGACCCAGTACTTC,CASRDRDRGLETQYF
-,14,TRBD1,TRBV6-6,TRBJ2-7,TGTGCCAGCCTCTCCCCGGGACAGCCTACGCCACAGTACTTC,CASLSPGQPTPQYF
-,13,-,TRBV9,TRBJ2-1,TGTGCCAGCAGCCCAGCCCCCAGGGATGAGCAGTTCTTC,CASSPAPRDEQFF
-,13,-,TRBV7-2,TRBJ1-5,TGTGCCAGCAGCTTAAGCCGGAGCCTACCCCAGCATTTT,CASSLSRSLPQHF
few,12,-,TRBV19,TRBJ1-5,TGTGCCAGTAGGGACAGCAATCAGCCCCAGCATTTT,CASRDSNQPQHF
-,13,-,TRBV23-1,TRBJ2-1,TGCGCCAGCAGTCACCACGGCGGGGATGAGCAGTTCTTC,CASSHHGGDEQFF
-,14,TRBD1,TRBV7-2,TRBJ2-7,TGTGCCAGCAGCTTATTGACAGGGAGAAACGAGCAGTACTTC,CASSLLTGRNEQYF
-,14,TRBD2,TRBV7-3,TRBJ2-2,TGTGCCAGCAGCAGCCAGGGAGGGACCGGGGAGCTGTTTTTT,CASSSQGGTGELFF
-,11,-,TRBV30,TRBJ1-2,TGTGCCTGTACGACAGGCGGCGGCTACACCTTC,CACTTGGGYTF